This T cell receptor beta chain stems from a study of T cell responses to AZD1222 COVID-19 vaccine. Study outcomes and limitations: White British people made up most donors, females outnumbered males, and clonal diversity was possibly underestimated. The peak T cell response came first, and repertoires were sampled only after it.

J gave up 0 bases and V 4 bases, and 15 bases lay outside the gene matches. This CDR3 region has 20 residues. From germline, CDR1 is SGDLS and CDR2 YYNGEE. The data were produced by immunoSEQ multiplex PCR, yet TCRdb's version contains in-frame clones alone and is incomplete. The sample contains 150,000 to 200,000 clones, approximately 90% of which appear only once. Points on this clone: Its specificity is not known.

This TCR derives from an adult in good health. The chain combines TRBV9 with TRBJ2-1; 11 nucleotides agree with TRBD2. The source material was peripheral blood, sampled on day 0 of AZD1222 vaccination. CDR3 protein: CASSSNNWASGGSSYNEQFF. In nucleotides, the CDR3 is TGTGCCAGCAGCTCCAACAATTGGGCTAGCGGGGGGAGCTCCTACAATGAGCAGTTCTTC. The whole variable domain, filled in from reference TRBV9 and TRBJ2-1, reads DSGVTQTPKHLITATGQRVTLRCSPRSGDLSVYWYQQSLDQGLQFLIQYYNGEERAKGNILERFSAQQFPDLHSELNLSSLELGDSALYFCASSSNNWASGGSSYNEQFFGPGTRLTVL.